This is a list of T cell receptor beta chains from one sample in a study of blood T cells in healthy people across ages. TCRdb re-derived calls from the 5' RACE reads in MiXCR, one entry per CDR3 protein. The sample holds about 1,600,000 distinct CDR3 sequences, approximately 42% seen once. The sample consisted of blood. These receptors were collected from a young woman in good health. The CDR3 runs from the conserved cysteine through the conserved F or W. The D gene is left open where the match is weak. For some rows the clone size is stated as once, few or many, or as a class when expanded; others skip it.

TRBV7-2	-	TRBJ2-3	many	CASSLLATRTQYF	TGTGCCAGCAGCTTATTAGCTACTAGGACGCAGTATTTT
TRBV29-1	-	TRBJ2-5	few	CSVMTRLAETQYF	TGCAGCGTCATGACTAGACTGGCGGAGACCCAGTACTTC
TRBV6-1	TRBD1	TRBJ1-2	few	CASSVNRGPDTF	TGTGCCAGCAGTGTTAACAGGGGGCCTGACACCTTC
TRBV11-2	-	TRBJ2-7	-	CASRGGYAYEQYF	TGTGCCAGCAGGGGCGGGTACGCCTACGAGCAGTACTTC
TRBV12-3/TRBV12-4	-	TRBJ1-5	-	CASASGNQPQHF	TGTGCCAGTGCGTCCGGCAATCAGCCCCAGCATTTT
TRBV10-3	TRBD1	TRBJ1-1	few	CAISEEGAGTEAFF	TGTGCCATCAGTGAAGAGGGGGCGGGCACTGAAGCTTTCTTT
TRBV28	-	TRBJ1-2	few	CASSFRAKTLNYGYTF	TGTGCCAGCAGTTTTCGGGCAAAAACCCTTAACTATGGCTACACCTTC
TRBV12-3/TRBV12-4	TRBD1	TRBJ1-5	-	CASSREDRASQPQHF	TGTGCCAGCAGCCGAGAGGACAGGGCGTCCCAGCCCCAGCATTTT
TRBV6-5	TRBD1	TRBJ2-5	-	CASSLTHPLGTEKGTQYF	TGTGCCAGCAGTTTGACCCACCCCTTAGGGACAGAGAAGGGGACCCAGTACTTC
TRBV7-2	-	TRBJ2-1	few	CASTPARGYNEQFF	TGTGCCAGTACCCCCGCGCGGGGCTACAATGAGCAGTTCTTC
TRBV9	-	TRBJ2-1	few	CASSVYSDNEQFF	TGTGCCAGCAGCGTTTACTCAGACAATGAGCAGTTCTTC
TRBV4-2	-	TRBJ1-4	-	CASSQQRLLGTGNEKLFF	TGTGCCAGCAGCCAGCAAAGGTTATTAGGGACGGGTAATGAAAAACTGTTTTTT
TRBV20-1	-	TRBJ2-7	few	CSVGGEFYEQYF	TGCAGTGTAGGAGGGGAGTTCTACGAGCAGTACTTC
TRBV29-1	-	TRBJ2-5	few	CSAGGADQETQYF	TGCAGCGCTGGGGGGGCAGACCAAGAGACCCAGTACTTC
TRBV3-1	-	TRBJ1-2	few	CASSQRGRSITRGGYTF	TGTGCCAGCAGCCAGCGAGGCCGGTCCATCACGCGGGGAGGCTACACCTTC
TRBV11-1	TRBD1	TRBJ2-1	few	CASSGRDRGYNEQFF	TGTGCCAGCAGCGGCCGGGACAGGGGCTACAATGAGCAGTTCTTC
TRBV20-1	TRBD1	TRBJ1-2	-	CSARGGQTNYGYTF	TGCAGTGCTAGAGGGGGACAGACCAACTATGGCTACACCTTC
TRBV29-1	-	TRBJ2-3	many	CSAPFSGGGRLLGDTQYF	TGCAGCGCCCCCTTCTCGGGAGGGGGCAGACTCCTGGGAGATACGCAGTATTTT
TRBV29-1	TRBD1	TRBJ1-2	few	CSVWDRGDYGYTF	TGCAGCGTTTGGGACAGGGGGGACTATGGCTACACCTTC
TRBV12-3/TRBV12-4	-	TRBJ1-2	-	CASSFSGRGNSFGYTF	TGTGCCAGCAGTTTTTCGGGGAGGGGCAACTCGTTTGGCTACACCTTC
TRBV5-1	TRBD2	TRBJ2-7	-	CASSLEPGRAYEQYF	TGCGCCAGCAGCTTGGAGCCAGGGAGGGCCTACGAGCAGTACTTC
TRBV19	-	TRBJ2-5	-	CASSIPIGPGLTQETQYF	TGTGCCAGTAGTATCCCCATTGGTCCAGGCCTAACCCAAGAGACCCAGTACTTC
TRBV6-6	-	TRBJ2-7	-	CASSYSVSSYNEQYF	TGTGCCAGCAGTTACTCAGTGAGCTCCTACAATGAGCAGTACTTC
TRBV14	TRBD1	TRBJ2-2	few	CASSRTGRGLGELFF	TGTGCCAGCAGCCGGACAGGGAGAGGCCTCGGGGAGCTGTTTTTT
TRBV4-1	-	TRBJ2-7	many	CASSQVGSYEQYF	TGCGCCAGCAGCCAAGTCGGCTCCTACGAGCAGTACTTC
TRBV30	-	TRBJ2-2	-	CAWRKNGELFF	TGTGCCTGGAGAAAAAACGGAGAGCTGTTTTTT
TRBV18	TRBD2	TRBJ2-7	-	CASFSPSGPYNEQYF	TGTGCCAGCTTCTCTCCTAGCGGCCCCTACAATGAGCAGTACTTC
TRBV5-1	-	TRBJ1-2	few	CASSLEGPEDGYTF	TGCGCCAGCAGCTTGGAAGGGCCAGAGGATGGCTACACCTTC
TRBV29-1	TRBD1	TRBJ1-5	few	CSVGGQLNSNQPQHF	TGCAGCGTGGGGGGACAGTTGAATAGCAATCAGCCCCAGCATTTT
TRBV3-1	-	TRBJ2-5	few	CASSQGPQGSAQYF	TGTGCCAGCAGCCAAGGACCGCAGGGGTCAGCCCAGTACTTC